This T cell receptor beta chain is from a study of T cells in Graves' hyperthyroidism and ophthalmopathy. The overall study: The authors collected peripheral blood at initial diagnosis, before any treatment. Notes on the study in general: Ophthalmopathy was told apart from stable hyperthyroidism by a 13 V-J model.

A few counts support this clonotype. Antigen specificity is unknown. Amplified TCR beta CDR3 regions came from RNA transcripts. In the first-round RT-PCR of the TCR CDR3, the HTBI primer set was used. TCRdb independently ran MiXCR on the multiplex PCR reads; one entry per CDR3 protein. The sample lists a few hundred thousand distinct CDR3 sequences, about 14% occurring once. Lactation, pregnancy, other autoimmune disease or uncontrolled infection excluded patients. Clinical symptoms, serum thyroxine and TRAb, thyroid ultrasound and orbital computed tomography together formed the diagnostic basis. CDR1 and CDR2 from the germline V gene are MNHEY and SMNVEV (reference sequence). V gave up 6 bases and J gave up 8 bases; unmatched junction bases: 7. This CDR3 comprises 14 residues.

This chain links TRBV27 with TRBJ1-6; the match to TRBD1 covers 7 bases. This clonotype originated in a woman aged 25 to 45 with Graves' ophthalmopathy. The sequenced sample was blood. DNA of the CDR3: TGTGCCAGCAGGACAGGGATTCCGGATTCACCCCTCCACTTT. Protein: CASRTGIPDSPLHF.